The 27 T cell receptor beta chains presented below share a single source sample, sequenced in a study of cytomegalovirus exposure and HLA in healthy donors. Primers for the PCR totalled 60 Vbeta and 13 Jbeta. Clones were sequenced by immunoSEQ multiplex PCR, and TCRdb holds only the in-frame ones, with some missing. The table has some 90,000 clones, 81% seen once. The sample comprised PBMCs. These receptors came from a woman in her 70s in good health and CMV-seropositive.

The gene calls are TRBV14 and TRBJ2-7, with 10 bases identical to TRBD2. Germline V gene data show CDR1 as SGHDN and CDR2 as FVKESK. The CDR3 consists of 16 residues. J gave up 6 bases and V 4 bases, and 12 bases lay outside the gene matches. CDR3 in DNA: TGTGCCAGCAGCCGGGCTAGCGGGAGCCTGAGTGGCGAGCAGTACTTC. This translates into CASSRASGSLSGEQYF.

The chain is built from TRBV30 and TRBJ2-3; tentatively, D is TRBD2 (6 bases). The germline gives CDR1 GTSNPN, CDR2 SVGIG (reference sequence). This CDR3 is built from 13 residues. The ends were cut back, 3 bases at V and 6 bases at J, with 13 bases in the middle. In nucleotides, the CDR3 is TGTGCCTGGAGCGGGGGAGTCGGGGATACGCAGTATTTT. It yields the protein CAWSGGVGDTQYF.

The chain couples TRBV7-2 to TRBJ2-3; TRBD2 agrees at 10 bases. The CDR3 sequence is 17 residues long. Germline V gene data show CDR1 as SGHTA and CDR2 as FQGNSA. V trimming: 0 bases; J trimming: 8 bases; junction bases outside the gene matches: 11. CDR3 sequence reads: CASSLALAGDGRGTQYF. CDR3 nucleotides: TGTGCCAGCAGCTTAGCCCTAGCGGGAGACGGAAGGGGTACGCAGTATTTT.

This chain joins TRBV6-6 and TRBJ1-2; the match to TRBD1 covers 8 bases. The CDR3 spans 12 residues. V gave up 4 bases and J gave up 6 bases; unmatched junction bases: 1. CDR1 and CDR2 (germline): MNHNY, SVGAGI (reference sequence). The CDR3 nucleotides read TGTGCCAGCAGTTTGACAGGGGATGGCTACACCTTC. It encodes CASSLTGDGYTF.

This chain links TRBV5-4 with TRBJ2-3, with D maybe TRBD2 (6 bases). Germline V gene data show CDR1 as SGHNT and CDR2 as YYREEE (reference sequence). The CDR3 length is 16 residues. Trimming cost V 2 bases and J 0 bases, with 13 bases left between them. The CDR3 coding sequence is TGTGCCAGCAGCTTTGGGAGGAGCAAGAGCACAGATACGCAGTATTTT. Protein sequence: CASSFGRSKSTDTQYF.

V and J are TRBV5-1 and TRBJ2-2; D is perhaps TRBD1 (6 bases). Trimming pared 5 bases from V and 0 bases from J, leaving 14 bases between. The CDR3 covers 16 residues. Germline V gene sequence: CDR1 SGHRS, CDR2 YFSETQ. For the CDR3, the DNA is TGCGCCAGCAGGGCGACAGGACTCCCGAACACCGGGGAGCTGTTTTTT. Translated, it gives CASRATGLPNTGELFF.

CDR3 in amino acids: CAWSLMQTQYF. In DNA form, the CDR3 reads TGTGCCTGGAGCCTAATGCAGACCCAGTACTTC. This rearrangement joins TRBV30 to TRBJ2-5, with D hard to call. Germline-derived CDR1 and CDR2 are GTSNPN and SVGIG (reference sequence). With 3 bases removed from V and 6 bases from J, the gap between germline ends came to 8 bases. This CDR3 is 11 amino acids long.

In regard to this clone: Within the sample, other DNA sequences also encode this same CDR3. The chain combines TRBV20-1 with TRBJ2-7; D is perhaps TRBD2 (6 bases). Germline CDR1 is DFQATT and CDR2 is SNEGSKA (reference sequence). This CDR3 region has 11 residues. The V end lost 3 bases, the J end lost 3 bases, and 6 bases lay between the germline ends. In nucleotides, the CDR3 is TGCAGTGCTAGGACTAGCTACGAGCAGTACTTC. Protein product: CSARTSYEQYF.

The chain combines TRBV5-1 with TRBJ1-5; maybe TRBD1 (5 bases). This CDR3 contains 14 residues. The V and J ends lost 0 bases and 7 bases respectively, with 11 bases between them. In germline, CDR1 is SGHRS, CDR2 YFSETQ. Written as DNA, the CDR3 is TGCGCCAGCAGCTTGGATTGGGGCGGACAGCCCCAGCATTTT. Its translation is CASSLDWGGQPQHF.

The rearrangement joins TRBV7-3 to TRBJ2-1; D is perhaps TRBD1 (7 bases). The germline V gene has CDR1 SGHTA and CDR2 FQGTGA. V was pared by 5 bases and J by 5 bases, with 16 bases between. The CDR3 loop spans 15 amino acids. CDR3 nucleotides: TGTGCCAGCAGCCTCAGGGGGGAGAACAACAATGAGCAGTTCTTC. This encodes CASSLRGENNNEQFF.

The V and J genes are TRBV7-2 and TRBJ2-3; 8 bases align to TRBD1. The V gene end was trimmed by 5 bases and the J gene end by 4 bases; junction bases not matched to a gene: 8. Germline V lookup: CDR1 SGHTA, CDR2 FQGNSA. CDR3 length: 15 residues. The CDR3 is CASSPDRVIADTQYF. The CDR3 region has the DNA TGTGCCAGCAGCCCGGACAGGGTAATCGCAGATACGCAGTATTTT.

For this clone: An end of the junction differs from the germline gene, which may be a read error. The chain employs TRBV7-2 and TRBJ2-5; 13 nucleotides agree with TRBD2. The DNA end is a closer match to TRBJ2-7, so the J assignment may be wrong. The CDR3 is made up of 15 amino acids. In germline, CDR1 is SGHTA, CDR2 FQGNSA. The CDR3 reads CASTLLAGGGHEQYF. The CDR3 region has the DNA TGTGCCAGCACCTTACTAGCGGGAGGGGGACACGAGCAGTACTTC.

With regard to this clone: The junction does not match germline at one end; this may be a read error. This rearrangement joins TRBV7-7 to TRBJ2-2; 14 nucleotides line up with TRBD2. Germline lookup yields CDR1 SSHAT and CDR2 FNYEAQ (reference sequence). There are 17 residues in the CDR3. The CDR3 protein is CASSLGTSGGNTGELFF. The CDR3 DNA sequence: TGTGCTAGCAGCTTAGGGACTAGCGGGGGAAACACCGGGGAGCTGTTTTTT.

In its sample, this clone was seen a few times. The chain is built from TRBV5-1 and TRBJ2-7; 9 bases fit TRBD1. This CDR3 has 15 amino acids. With 2 bases clipped from V and 5 bases from J, the junction kept 8 bases outside the gene matches. Germline loops: CDR1 SGHRS, CDR2 YFSETQ. CDR3 in DNA: TGCGCCAGCAGCTTCGGTGACAGGGGGATCGACGAGCAGTACTTC. This codes for CASSFGDRGIDEQYF.

The chain recombines TRBV5-4 with TRBJ2-1; D is perhaps TRBD2 (6 bases). Trimming left V 2 bases short and J 5 bases short, with 14 bases between. Germline assignment: CDR1 SGHNT and CDR2 YYREEE (reference sequence). The CDR3 is 15 amino acids. The CDR3 is CASSLRGGSHNEQFF. CDR3 nucleotide sequence: TGTGCCAGCAGCTTAAGAGGAGGGTCCCACAATGAGCAGTTCTTC.

This clone appeared once. The V and J genes are TRBV7-6 and TRBJ2-3; 7 nucleotides align to TRBD2. Germline V gives CDR1 SGHVS, CDR2 FNYEAQ. This CDR3 comprises 14 residues. Germline trimming cut 5 bases from V and 2 bases from J; bases unmatched to any gene: 4. CDR3 bases: TGTGCCAGCAGCCCCCTAGCGGTCACAGATACGCAGTATTTT. Its protein product is CASSPLAVTDTQYF.

The chain employs TRBV6-1 and TRBJ2-7; maybe TRBD2 (6 bases). This CDR3 spans 12 amino acids. Germline V gene lookup returns CDR1 MNHNS and CDR2 SASEGT. The V gene lost 8 bases and the J gene lost 0 bases, with 8 bases spanning the gap. As DNA, the CDR3 is TGTGCCAGCGGAGGGGTCTCCTACGAGCAGTACTTC. It yields the protein CASGGVSYEQYF.

The chain carries TRBV27 and TRBJ1-1, with 7 bases matching TRBD1. V lost 6 bases and J lost 4; bases outside the gene matches: 8. The germline CDR1 and CDR2 sequences are MNHEY and SMNVEV (reference sequence). This CDR3 is built from 14 residues. CDR3 loop: CASSYDRVFTEAFF. The DNA for the CDR3 is TGTGCCAGCAGCTATGACAGGGTTTTCACTGAAGCTTTCTTT.

The chain combines TRBV5-4 with TRBJ2-2; 7 bases line up with TRBD2. The CDR3 consists of 16 residues. Germline V gene sequence: CDR1 SGHNT, CDR2 YYREEE (reference sequence). The junction had 12 bases not matched to a gene; V was cut back by 4 bases and J by 6 bases. The CDR3 sequence is CASSPLVGLGAGELFF. CDR3 nucleotides: TGTGCCAGCAGCCCACTTGTCGGACTAGGGGCCGGGGAGCTGTTTTTT. Full variable domain (outside the CDR3, taken from reference TRBV5-4 and TRBJ2-2): ETGVTQSPTHLIKTRGQQVTLRCSSQSGHNTVSWYQQALGQGPQFIFQYYREEENGRGNFPPRFSGLQFPNYSSELNVNALELDDSALYLCASSPLVGLGAGELFFGEGSRLTVL.

This clone was found a few times. The rearrangement joins TRBV9 to TRBJ2-5, with 13 bases that match TRBD2. In germline, CDR1 is SGDLS, CDR2 YYNGEE. The CDR3 is 16 residues long. The V and J ends lost 3 bases and 4 bases, in that order; junction bases with no gene match: 6. The CDR3 protein is CASSARGLAGAETQYF. For the CDR3, the DNA is TGTGCCAGCAGCGCCCGTGGACTAGCGGGAGCAGAGACCCAGTACTTC.

This clone has only a few counts. The gene calls are TRBV7-8 and TRBJ1-5; 12 bases align to TRBD1. The CDR3 is 16 amino acids. The V segment lost 3 bases and the J segment 6 bases; nucleotides outside the gene matches: 6. The V gene's germline CDR1 is SGHVS and CDR2 FQNEAQ. The CDR3 sequence is CASSLGQGASGQPQHF. The CDR3 nucleotides are TGTGCCAGCAGCTTGGGACAGGGGGCGTCGGGTCAGCCCCAGCATTTT.

The chain has TRBV30 and TRBJ1-1; no reliable D call. The CDR3 length is 12 residues. Deletions cut 1 base from V and 5 bases from J, with 8 bases between. Germline V CDR1 and CDR2: GTSNPN, SVGIG (reference sequence). The CDR3 region has the DNA TGTGCCTGGAGTGCGGGTGGGACTGAAGCTTTCTTT. This sequence encodes CAWSAGGTEAFF.

This clone has only one observation. CDR3 nucleotide sequence: TGTGCCAGCACGACTAGCGGGGGGGTCCCCGGGGCCAACGTCCTGACTTTC. Translated, it gives CASTTSGGVPGANVLTF. The chain couples TRBV28 to TRBJ2-6; 14 positions match TRBD2. The CDR3 runs 17 residues. V was pared by 7 bases and J by 4 bases, with 6 bases of the junction left unmatched. CDR1 and CDR2 (germline): MDHEN, SYDVKM.

With respect to this clone: Within the sample, other DNA sequences also encode this same CDR3. The CDR3 DNA reads TGCGCCAGCAGCTCTCAAGAGACCCAGTACTTC. Translation: CASSSQETQYF. The genes are TRBV5-1 and TRBJ2-5; D is ambiguous. Germline CDR1 and CDR2: SGHRS and YFSETQ. The ends were cut back, 3 bases at V and 2 bases at J, with 2 bases in the middle. The CDR3 spans 11 residues.

The chain combines TRBV29-1 with TRBJ2-7; a possible D gene is TRBD2 (6 bases). This CDR3 has 14 residues. The ends were cut back, 1 base at V and 0 bases at J, with 10 bases in the middle. Germline CDR1 SQVTM, CDR2 ANQGSEA. In DNA form, the CDR3 reads TGCAGCGTTGAAGTGGCGGGAAGCTCCTACGAGCAGTACTTC. This gives the protein CSVEVAGSSYEQYF.

This clone was found once. The chain employs TRBV5-1 and TRBJ2-2, with TRBD2 matching 9 bases. From germline, CDR1 is SGHRS and CDR2 YFSETQ. J was trimmed by 4 bases and V by 9 bases; bases with no gene match: 7. The CDR3 is 14 amino acids. CDR3 nucleotide sequence: TGCGCCACGAGTAGCGGGAGAGGCACCGGGGAGCTGTTTTTT. This encodes CATSSGRGTGELFF.

This clone has only one observation. The chain recombines TRBV10-3 with TRBJ2-2; perhaps TRBD1 as D (6 bases). The CDR3 contains 12 residues. Trimming stripped 5 bases from V and 5 bases from J, with 6 bases between. The V gene's germline CDR1 is ENHRY and CDR2 SYGVKD. The CDR3 DNA reads as TGTGCCATCAGTACAGGGACCGGGGAGCTGTTTTTT. It encodes CAISTGTGELFF.